This is a list of T cell receptor beta chains from one sample in a study of blood T cell repertoires in COVID-19. Sequencing was performed with immunoSEQ multiplex PCR; in TCRdb, only in-frame clones are kept and a portion is missing. Of 63,000 or so clones listed, 86% are singletons. The sample consisted of peripheral blood. Receptors originate from a man aged 65-85 years with active COVID-19. Each CDR3 is given with its conserved first and last residue. The D gene is left open where the match is weak. The size of a clone is reported for some rows only, either as once, few or many, or as a class for expanded clones.

clone_size j_call v_call d_call cdr3_aa cdr3_nt
. TRBJ2-1 TRBV27 . CASSLVPGAGGADGEQFF TGTGCCAGCAGTTTAGTCCCTGGGGCCGGCGGGGCGGACGGTGAGCAGTTCTTC
. TRBJ2-4 TRBV3-1/TRBV3-2 TRBD2 CASSLRGAGGPGRSKNIQYF TGTGCCAGCAGCCTCCGGGGAGCGGGAGGGCCCGGGAGGTCCAAAAACATTCAGTACTTC
once TRBJ2-7 TRBV27 TRBD1 CASSLSVRGTYEQYF TGTGCCAGCAGTTTATCGGTCAGGGGGACCTACGAGCAGTACTTC
. TRBJ2-1 TRBV18 TRBD2 CASSPRGTHNEQFF TGTGCCAGCTCACCGCGGGGGACCCACAATGAGCAGTTCTTC
. TRBJ2-3 TRBV5-1 TRBD2 CASSLRPLGLAGTGTDTQYF TGCGCCAGCAGCTTGAGGCCCCTGGGACTAGCGGGCACGGGCACAGATACGCAGTATTTT
. TRBJ2-3 TRBV28 . CASGRTQYF TGTGCCAGCGGGCGTACGCAGTATTTT
. TRBJ2-1 TRBV7-3 TRBD2 CASSPTSGRAHEQFF TGTGCCAGCAGCCCCACTAGCGGGAGGGCCCATGAGCAGTTCTTC
. TRBJ2-7 TRBV4-3 TRBD2 CASSQAGGQQYF TGCGCCAGCAGCCAAGCGGGGGGGCAGCAGTACTTC
. TRBJ2-5 TRBV5-4 . CASSAPLATQETQYF TGTGCCAGCAGCGCCCCCCTAGCGACCCAAGAGACCCAGTACTTC
. TRBJ2-7 TRBV14 TRBD2 CASDPGTSGNRDF TGTGCCAGCGACCCCGGGACTAGCGGGAACCGTGACTTC
. TRBJ1-5 TRBV30 . CAWSAPDSQPQHF TGTGCCTGGAGTGCCCCAGACTCTCAGCCCCAGCATTTT
few TRBJ1-5 TRBV2 TRBD1 CASSEARQGSGPQHF TGTGCCAGCAGTGAAGCCAGACAGGGGTCAGGGCCCCAGCATTTT
. TRBJ2-7 TRBV4-2 . CASSQDWTSYEQYF TGTGCCAGCAGCCAAGATTGGACATCCTACGAGCAGTACTTC
. TRBJ2-7 TRBV2 . CASSALATGVDEQYF TGTGCCAGCAGCGCACTAGCCACGGGAGTCGACGAGCAGTACTTC
. TRBJ2-6 TRBV9 . CASSLASGANVLTF TGTGCCAGCAGCCTAGCGTCTGGGGCCAACGTCCTGACTTTC
. TRBJ2-7 TRBV7-2 . CASSPGTRSSYEQYF TGTGCCAGCAGCCCAGGGACACGAAGCTCCTACGAGCAGTACTTC
. TRBJ2-5 TRBV5-1 TRBD2 CASSARRRGGQETQYF TGCGCCAGCAGCGCCCGCCGGCGGGGGGGACAAGAGACCCAGTACTTC
few TRBJ1-3 TRBV27 . CASSLLEGNTIYF TGTGCCAGCAGTTTATTAGAGGGAAACACCATATATTTT
. TRBJ1-1 TRBV9 TRBD1 CASSVQGAAFF TGTGCCAGCAGCGTGCAGGGGGCGGCTTTCTTT
. TRBJ2-3 TRBV7-2 . CASRETRNPTDTQYF TGTGCCAGCAGGGAGACTAGGAACCCCACAGATACGCAGTATTTT
. TRBJ2-7 TRBV5-4 TRBD1 CASSLATGGARGEQYF TGTGCCAGCAGCTTGGCCACAGGGGGCGCCCGGGGGGAGCAGTACTTC
. TRBJ2-1 TRBV5-1 TRBD1 CASSPGTGGVNEQFF TGCGCCAGCAGCCCGGGGACAGGGGGCGTGAATGAGCAGTTCTTC
once TRBJ1-2 TRBV28 . CASSLDADRRDGYTF TGTGCCAGCAGTTTAGATGCCGACCGGAGGGATGGCTACACCTTC
once TRBJ2-7 TRBV6-5 . CASSYRQVSYEQYF TGTGCCAGCAGTTACAGGCAGGTCTCCTACGAGCAGTACTTC
. TRBJ2-7 TRBV24-1 TRBD1 CATTGPRQGTPDYEQYF TGTGCCACCACAGGGCCCAGACAGGGGACTCCCGACTACGAGCAGTACTTC
. TRBJ2-3 TRBV27 . CASREEGRATDTQYF TGTGCCAGCAGGGAGGAGGGACGGGCGACAGATACGCAGTATTTT
. TRBJ1-4 TRBV2 TRBD1 CATTDDRVGEKLFF TGTGCCACCACCGACGACAGGGTCGGCGAAAAACTGTTTTTT
once TRBJ2-7 TRBV11-3 . CASSPPGRGQYEQYF TGTGCCAGCAGCCCCCCGGGGCGGGGTCAGTACGAGCAGTACTTC
once TRBJ1-4 TRBV6-2/TRBV6-3 . CASSYGPLILEKLFF TGTGCCAGCAGTTACGGCCCTCTCATTCTCGAAAAACTGTTTTTT
. TRBJ2-1 TRBV5-8 . CASRWPVRSYNEQFF TGTGCCAGCCGCTGGCCAGTCCGCTCCTACAATGAGCAGTTCTTC
. TRBJ1-5 TRBV28 . CASVWGGGNQPQHF TGTGCCAGTGTGTGGGGGGGAGGCAATCAGCCCCAGCATTTT
. TRBJ2-1 TRBV12-5 TRBD2 CASAREGLSYNEQFF TGTGCTAGTGCCCGGGAGGGCCTCTCCTACAATGAGCAGTTCTTC
. TRBJ2-3 TRBV19 . CASSIGGAGTDTQYF TGTGCCAGTAGTATCGGCGGAGCGGGCACAGATACGCAGTATTTT
. TRBJ2-7 TRBV7-3 . CATPSEYEQYF TGTGCCACGCCGAGCGAGTACGAGCAGTACTTC
. TRBJ2-1 TRBV5-1 TRBD2 CASSLVGLAGPNEQFF TGCGCCAGCAGCTTGGTCGGACTAGCGGGCCCCAATGAGCAGTTCTTC
. TRBJ2-3 TRBV15 TRBD1 CATSSTKDRGPLSTDTQYF TGTGCCACCAGCAGCACCAAAGACAGGGGCCCCCTCAGCACAGATACGCAGTATTTT
. TRBJ1-1 TRBV5-1 . CASSTGWGINTEAFF TGCGCCAGCAGCACGGGGTGGGGAATTAACACTGAAGCTTTCTTT
. TRBJ2-5 TRBV13 TRBD2 CASSRLGGETQYF TGTGCCAGCAGCCGTCTGGGGGGGGAGACCCAGTACTTC